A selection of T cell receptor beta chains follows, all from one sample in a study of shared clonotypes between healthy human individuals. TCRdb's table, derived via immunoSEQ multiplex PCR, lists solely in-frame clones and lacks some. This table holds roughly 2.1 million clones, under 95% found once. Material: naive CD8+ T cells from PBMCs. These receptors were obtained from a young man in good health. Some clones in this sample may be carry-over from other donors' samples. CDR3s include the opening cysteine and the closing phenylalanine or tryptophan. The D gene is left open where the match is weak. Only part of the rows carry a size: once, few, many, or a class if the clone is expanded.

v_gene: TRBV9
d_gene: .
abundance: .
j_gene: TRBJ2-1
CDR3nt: TGTGCCAGCAGCGTAGCCAGCGGAGGGACCTACAATGAGCAGTTCTTC
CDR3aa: CASSVASGGTYNEQFF

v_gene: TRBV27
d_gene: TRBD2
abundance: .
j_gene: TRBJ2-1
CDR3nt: TGTGCCAGCACAGAACTAGCGGGGTCCTACAATGAGCAGTTCTTC
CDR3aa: CASTELAGSYNEQFF

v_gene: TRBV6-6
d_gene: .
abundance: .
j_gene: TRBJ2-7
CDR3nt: TGTGCCAGCAGTACGGGGTGGGTCTACGAGCAGTACTTC
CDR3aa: CASSTGWVYEQYF

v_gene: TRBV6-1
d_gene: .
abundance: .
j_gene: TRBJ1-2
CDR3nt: TGTGCCAGCAGTGTCCTCCGCGGCGAGAGTTACTATGGCTACACCTTC
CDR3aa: CASSVLRGESYYGYTF

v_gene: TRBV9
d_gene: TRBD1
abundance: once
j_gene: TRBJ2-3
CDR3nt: TGTGCCAGCAGCGTGGACAGGGGACCAGATACGCAGTATTTT
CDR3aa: CASSVDRGPDTQYF

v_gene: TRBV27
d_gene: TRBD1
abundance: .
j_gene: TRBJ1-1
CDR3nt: TGTGCCAGCAGCAGCAGGGGGGTTTACACTGAAGCTTTCTTT
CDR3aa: CASSSRGVYTEAFF

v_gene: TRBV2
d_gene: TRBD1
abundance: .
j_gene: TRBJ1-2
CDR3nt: TGTGCCAGCAGGGACAGGGGGTCGAATGGCTACACCTTC
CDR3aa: CASRDRGSNGYTF

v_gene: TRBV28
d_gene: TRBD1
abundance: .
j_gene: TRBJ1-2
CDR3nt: TGTGCCAGCAGTTTATTAGTACAGGGGGTGGATGGCTACACCTTC
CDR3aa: CASSLLVQGVDGYTF

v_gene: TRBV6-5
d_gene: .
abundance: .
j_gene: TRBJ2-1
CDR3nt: TGTGCCAGCAGTTACTCGAGCCAGGGAGCAAAGTATCTGGAGTTCTTC
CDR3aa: CASSYSSQGAKYLEFF

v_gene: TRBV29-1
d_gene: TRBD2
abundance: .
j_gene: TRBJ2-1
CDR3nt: TGCACCGCCAGGACTAGCCTTTACAATGAGCAGTTCTTC
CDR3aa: CTARTSLYNEQFF

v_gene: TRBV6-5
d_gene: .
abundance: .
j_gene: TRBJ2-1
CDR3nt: TGTGCCAGCAGTCGGGACTCGAGCTCCTACAATGAGCAGTTCTTC
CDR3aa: CASSRDSSSYNEQFF

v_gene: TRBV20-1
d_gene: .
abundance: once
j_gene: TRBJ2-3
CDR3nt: TGCAGTGCTAGTTCGGGAGATACGCAGTATTTT
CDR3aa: CSASSGDTQYF

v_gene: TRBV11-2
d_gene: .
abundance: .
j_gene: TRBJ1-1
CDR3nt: TGTGCCAGCAGTTCAGACCAGGACCGCGCCACTGAAGCTTTCTTT
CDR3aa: CASSSDQDRATEAFF

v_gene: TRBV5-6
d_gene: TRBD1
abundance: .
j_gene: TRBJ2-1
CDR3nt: TGTGCCAGCAGCCCTACCCTCACCGGGACAGCGTACTACAATGAGCAGTTCTTC
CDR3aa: CASSPTLTGTAYYNEQFF

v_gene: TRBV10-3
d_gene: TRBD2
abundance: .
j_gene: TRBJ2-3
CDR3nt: TGTGCCATCAGTGAGTCGGCCCTAGGTAGCGGGAGAACAGATACGCAGTATTTT
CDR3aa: CAISESALGSGRTDTQYF

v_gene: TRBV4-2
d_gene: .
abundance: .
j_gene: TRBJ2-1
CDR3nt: TGTGCCAGCAGCCAAGTCCGACAGTTTATGAATGAGCAGTTCTTC
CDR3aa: CASSQVRQFMNEQFF

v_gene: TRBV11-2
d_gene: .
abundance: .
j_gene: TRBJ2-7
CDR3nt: TGTGCCAGCAGCTCTTGGGACAACATCTACGAGCAGTACTTC
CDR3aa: CASSSWDNIYEQYF

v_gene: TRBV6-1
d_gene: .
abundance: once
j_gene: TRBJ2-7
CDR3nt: TGTGCCAGCCGGTTAGTCTACGAGCAGTACTTC
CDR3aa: CASRLVYEQYF

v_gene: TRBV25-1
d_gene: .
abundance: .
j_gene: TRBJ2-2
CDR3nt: TGTGCCAGCAGTGCTCAGAACACCGGGGAGCTGTTTTTT
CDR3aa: CASSAQNTGELFF

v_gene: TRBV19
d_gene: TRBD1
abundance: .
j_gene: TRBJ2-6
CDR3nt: TGTGCCAGTAGTGCCCCGTCAGGACAGGGGGCAACAGGGGCCAACGTCCTGACTTTC
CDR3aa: CASSAPSGQGATGANVLTF

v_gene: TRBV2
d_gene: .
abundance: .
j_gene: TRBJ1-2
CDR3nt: TGTGCCAGCAGTGCGAGGGGAAACTATGGCTACACCTTC
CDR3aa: CASSARGNYGYTF

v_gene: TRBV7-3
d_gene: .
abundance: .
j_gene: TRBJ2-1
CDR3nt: TGTGCCAGCAGTCGCTTAGGCGGGAATTACAATGAGCAGTTCTTC
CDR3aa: CASSRLGGNYNEQFF

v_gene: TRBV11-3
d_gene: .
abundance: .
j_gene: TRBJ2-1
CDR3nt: TGTGCCAGCAGCCCTCAACCGCGTGGGCTCTACAATGAGCAGTTCTTC
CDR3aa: CASSPQPRGLYNEQFF

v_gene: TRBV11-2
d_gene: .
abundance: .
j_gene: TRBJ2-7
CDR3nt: TGTGCCAGCACCAATCTAAACGACGAGCAGTACTTC
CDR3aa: CASTNLNDEQYF

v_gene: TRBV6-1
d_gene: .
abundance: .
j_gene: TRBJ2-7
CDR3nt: TGTGCCAGCAGTGAACCGGCGTTTGCGGGGAATGACGAGCAGTACTTC
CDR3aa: CASSEPAFAGNDEQYF

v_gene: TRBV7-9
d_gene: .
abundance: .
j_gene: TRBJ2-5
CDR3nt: TGTGCCAGCACCTCGGCCCAGGGGAGGGAGACCCAGTACTTC
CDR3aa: CASTSAQGRETQYF

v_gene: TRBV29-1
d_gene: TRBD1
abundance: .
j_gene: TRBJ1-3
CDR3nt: TGCAGCGTTGTCAGCAGGGGGGAAGACACCATATATTTT
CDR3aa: CSVVSRGEDTIYF

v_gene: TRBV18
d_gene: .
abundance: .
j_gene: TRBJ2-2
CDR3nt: TGTGCCAGCTCAACCGGGACAGGGGAGCTGTTTTTT
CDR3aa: CASSTGTGELFF

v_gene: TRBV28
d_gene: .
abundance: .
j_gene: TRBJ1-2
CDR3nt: TGTGCCAGCAGTTTATTGGGGGGGGCTGGCTATGGCTACACCTTC
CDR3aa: CASSLLGGAGYGYTF

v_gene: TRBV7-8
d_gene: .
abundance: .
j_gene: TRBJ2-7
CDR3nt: TGTGCCAGCAGCTTAGCGGACGGGATCTACGAGCAGTACTTC
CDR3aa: CASSLADGIYEQYF

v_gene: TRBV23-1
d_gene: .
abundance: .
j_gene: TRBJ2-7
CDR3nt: TGCGCCAGCAGTCAATCGCACCCGTGGTTCTACGAGCAGTACTTC
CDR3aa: CASSQSHPWFYEQYF

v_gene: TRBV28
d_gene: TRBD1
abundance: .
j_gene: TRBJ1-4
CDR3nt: TGTGCCAGCAGTACGCGGGACAGGGGCCCAACTAATGAAAAACTGTTTTTT
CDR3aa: CASSTRDRGPTNEKLFF

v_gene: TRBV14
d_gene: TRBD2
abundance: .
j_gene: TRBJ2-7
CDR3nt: TGTGCCAGCAGCCGCGGACTAGCGGGATCGTGGGAGCAGTACTTC
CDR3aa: CASSRGLAGSWEQYF

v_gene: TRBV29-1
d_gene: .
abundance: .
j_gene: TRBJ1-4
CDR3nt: TGCAGCGCTGGGGGGGGAGACACTAATGAAAAACTGTTTTTT
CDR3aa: CSAGGGDTNEKLFF

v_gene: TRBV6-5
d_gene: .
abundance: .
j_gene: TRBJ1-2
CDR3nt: TGTGCCAGCAGGGTAGGGGATGGCTATGGCTACACCTTC
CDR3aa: CASRVGDGYGYTF

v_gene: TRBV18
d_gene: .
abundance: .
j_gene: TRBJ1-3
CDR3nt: TGTGCCAGCTCACCACCGGGGGACTCTGGAAACACCATATATTTT
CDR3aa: CASSPPGDSGNTIYF

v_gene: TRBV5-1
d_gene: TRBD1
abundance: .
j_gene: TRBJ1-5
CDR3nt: TGCGCCAGCAGCCCAGGGACAGGGCCGATTCAGCCCCAGCATTTT
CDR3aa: CASSPGTGPIQPQHF

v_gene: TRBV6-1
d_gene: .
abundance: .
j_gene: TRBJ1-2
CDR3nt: TGTGCCAGCAGTGAAAAGGCGCTTCTCTACTATGGCTACACCTTC
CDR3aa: CASSEKALLYYGYTF

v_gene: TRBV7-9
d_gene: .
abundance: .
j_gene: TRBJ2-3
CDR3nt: TGTGCCAGCAGCTTAGCATTAAGGGCTAGGACAGATACGCAGTATTTT
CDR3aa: CASSLALRARTDTQYF

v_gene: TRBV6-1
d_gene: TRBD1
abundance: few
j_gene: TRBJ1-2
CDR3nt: TGTGCCAGCAGTGCTCCAGACAGGGCTTTGGGCTATGGCTACACCTTC
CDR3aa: CASSAPDRALGYGYTF

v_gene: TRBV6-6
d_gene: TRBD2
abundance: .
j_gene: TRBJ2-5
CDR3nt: TGTGCCAGCAGTTACGTCGGGGGGCAAGAGACCCAGTACTTC
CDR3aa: CASSYVGGQETQYF

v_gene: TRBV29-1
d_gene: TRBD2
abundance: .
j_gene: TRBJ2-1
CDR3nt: TGCAGCTCAAGAGGGACAGATTTACTAGCGGGCGGCGACTACAATGAGCAGTTCTTC
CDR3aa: CSSRGTDLLAGGDYNEQFF

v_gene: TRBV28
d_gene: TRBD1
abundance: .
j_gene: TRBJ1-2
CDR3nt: TGTGCCAGCAGTTTCGACAGGGCCGACCTGAGCTATGGCTACACCTTC
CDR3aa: CASSFDRADLSYGYTF

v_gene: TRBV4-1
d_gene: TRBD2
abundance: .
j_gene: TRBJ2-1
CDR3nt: TGCGCCGCTTCCTCTCTTGGACTAGCGGGAGGACGCTCCTACAATGAGCAGTTCTTC
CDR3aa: CAASSLGLAGGRSYNEQFF

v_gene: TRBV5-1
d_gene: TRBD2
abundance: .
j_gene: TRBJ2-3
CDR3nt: TGCGCCAGCAGCCCGGGACTAGCGGTCACAGATACGCAGTATTTT
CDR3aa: CASSPGLAVTDTQYF

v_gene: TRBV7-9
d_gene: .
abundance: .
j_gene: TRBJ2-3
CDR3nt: TGTGCCAGCAGCTTCGGCGGGTACGATTATACGCAGTATTTT
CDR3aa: CASSFGGYDYTQYF

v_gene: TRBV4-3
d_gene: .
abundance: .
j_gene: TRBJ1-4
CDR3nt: TGCGCCAGCAGCCGCAAGACATCCGCACAGGGCATAGAAAAACTGTTTTTT
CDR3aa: CASSRKTSAQGIEKLFF

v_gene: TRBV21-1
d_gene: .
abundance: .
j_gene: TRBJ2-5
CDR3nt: TGTGCCAGCAGCAAAGATTTTGGGGAAGAAGAGACCCAGTACTTC
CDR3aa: CASSKDFGEEETQYF

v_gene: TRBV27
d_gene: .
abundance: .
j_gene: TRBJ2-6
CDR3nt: TGTGCCAGCAGTTTTTCCCTCGGGGCTGGGGCCAACGTCCTGACTTTC
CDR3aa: CASSFSLGAGANVLTF

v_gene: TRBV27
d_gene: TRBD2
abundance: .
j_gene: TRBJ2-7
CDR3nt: TGTGCCAGCAGTTTATCCCCCGGGACTAGCTTATACGAGCAGTACTTC
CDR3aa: CASSLSPGTSLYEQYF

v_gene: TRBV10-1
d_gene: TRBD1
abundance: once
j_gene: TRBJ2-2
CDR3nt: TGCGCCAGCAGCCCCAACAGGGGGCATACCGGGGAGCTGTTTTTT
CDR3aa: CASSPNRGHTGELFF

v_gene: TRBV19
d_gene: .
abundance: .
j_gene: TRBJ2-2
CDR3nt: TGTGCCAGTAGTATGGGGGGTCCCGGGGAGCTGTTTTTT
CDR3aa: CASSMGGPGELFF

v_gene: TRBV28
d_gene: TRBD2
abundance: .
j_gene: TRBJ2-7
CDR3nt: TGTGCCAGCAGAATAGCGGGAGGGCGCTACGAGCAGTACTTC
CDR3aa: CASRIAGGRYEQYF

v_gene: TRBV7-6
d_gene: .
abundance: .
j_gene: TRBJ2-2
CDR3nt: TGTGCCAGCAGCTTAGGAAGGGCGAACACCGGGGAGCTGTTTTTT
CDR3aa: CASSLGRANTGELFF

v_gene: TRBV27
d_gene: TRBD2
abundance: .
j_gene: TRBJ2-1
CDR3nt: TGTGCCAGCAGTCCCGGGACTAACAGCGCCCATGAGCAGTTCTTC
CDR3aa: CASSPGTNSAHEQFF

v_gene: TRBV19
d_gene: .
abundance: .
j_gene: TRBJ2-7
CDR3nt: TGTGCCAGTAAGGTCACCGCAGGGGAATCCTACGAGCAGTACTTC
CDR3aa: CASKVTAGESYEQYF

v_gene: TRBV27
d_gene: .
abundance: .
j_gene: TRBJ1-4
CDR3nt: TGTGCCAGCAGTTCCCTTTGGGTGGAGCCAACTAATGAAAAACTGTTTTTT
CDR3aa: CASSSLWVEPTNEKLFF

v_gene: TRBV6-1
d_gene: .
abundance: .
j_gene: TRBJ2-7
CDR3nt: TGTGCCAGCAGTGGTCCTACGACAGGATTTACCTACGAGCAGTACTTC
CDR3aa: CASSGPTTGFTYEQYF

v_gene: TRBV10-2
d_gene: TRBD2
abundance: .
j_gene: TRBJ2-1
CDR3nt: TGCGCCAGCAGCGCCAGAGCTAGCGGGACGGGGGGCTCCTACAATGAGCAGTTCTTC
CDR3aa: CASSARASGTGGSYNEQFF

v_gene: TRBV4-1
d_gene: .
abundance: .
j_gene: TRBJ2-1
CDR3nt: TGCGCCAGCAGCCAAGCGGGGATCGGCCTCAATGAGCAGTTCTTC
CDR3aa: CASSQAGIGLNEQFF